This T cell receptor (beta chain) was identified in a study of tissue T cells after allogeneic stem cell transplantation. Study-wide context: Pathologist H&E review favored samples with visible lymphocytes for sequencing among multiple samples.

In the case of this clone: No antigen is known for it.

Method: immunoSEQ multiplex PCR; TCRdb's copy keeps in-frame clones and lacks some. The sample yields about 24,000 clones, about 70% seen once. Non-transplant comparator patients with other cancers had at least five gastrointestinal samples and no known gastrointestinal disease. Broader study findings: Blood and spleen captured only part of the tissue TCR repertoire.

The V end lost 9 bases, the J end lost 11 bases, and 16 bases lay between the germline ends. Per germline, CDR1 LNHDA and CDR2 SQIVND (reference sequence). The CDR3 sequence is 11 residues long. The sequence was obtained from a female donor older than 55 with lung cancer. The sample consisted of tissue from the ileum, taken at autopsy. The rearrangement links TRBV19 to TRBJ1-1, with D unresolved. The CDR3 reads CASDRNNGAFF. CDR3 sequence (DNA): TGTGCCAGCGATCGTAACAACGGGGCTTTCTTT.